The 15 T cell receptor beta chains in this list originate from one sample, sequenced in a study of cytomegalovirus exposure and HLA in healthy donors. PCR primers comprised 60 Vbeta and 13 Jbeta primers. The data were produced by immunoSEQ multiplex PCR, yet TCRdb's version contains in-frame clones alone and is incomplete. The top ten clones hold 2% to 2.5% of a sample with over 120,000 clones, about 80% of them seen once. The sequenced material came from PBMCs. The receptors here all came from a woman younger than 35 in good health and CMV-seropositive.

The chain employs TRBV10-2 and TRBJ2-5; a possible D gene is TRBD1 (5 bases). The V gene's germline CDR1 is WSHSY and CDR2 SAAADI. V shed 8 bases and J shed 1 base, with 11 bases lying between them. The CDR3 covers 13 residues. The CDR3 bases are TGCGCCAGCGAAGGGCAGGGCCAAGAGACCCAGTACTTC. Protein sequence: CASEGQGQETQYF.

This clone turned up a few times. The chain uses TRBV9 and TRBJ2-4; 10 nucleotides line up with TRBD1. This CDR3 spans 14 amino acids. Germline lookup yields CDR1 SGDLS and CDR2 YYNGEE. V was pared by 3 bases and J by 6 bases, with 3 bases of the junction left unmatched. This CDR3 reads CASSAGTGVNIQYF. The CDR3, as DNA: TGTGCCAGCAGCGCCGGGACAGGGGTAAACATTCAGTACTTC.

The rearrangement links TRBV23-1 to TRBJ1-2, with 8 bases that match TRBD1. TRBV23-1 is given ORF status, its function remaining uncertain. The CDR3 has 13 residues. V shed 6 bases, J shed 11 bases, and the junction held 11 bases outside the gene matches. CDR3 nucleotides: TGCGCCAGCAGCCGGGGACAGGCGAGGCGATACACCTTC. This translates into CASSRGQARRYTF.

The chain carries TRBV7-6 and TRBJ2-5; TRBD2 agrees at 12 bases. Germline values: CDR1 SGHVS, CDR2 FNYEAQ. Losses at the gene ends were 1 base for V and 4 bases for J; bases not matched to a gene: 7. The CDR3 covers 17 residues. This chain's CDR3 is CASSLVSSGGAPETQYF. CDR3 nucleotide sequence: TGTGCCAGCAGCTTAGTGTCTAGCGGGGGGGCCCCAGAGACCCAGTACTTC. Full variable domain (remainder filled in from reference TRBV7-6 and TRBJ2-5): GAGVSQSPRYKVTKRGQDVALRCDPISGHVSLYWYRQALGQGPEFLTYFNYEAQQDKSGLPNDRFSAERPEGSISTLTIQRTEQRDSAMYRCASSLVSSGGAPETQYFGPGTRLLVL.

The chain carries TRBV27 and TRBJ1-1; D might be TRBD1 (6 bases). Trimming left V 8 bases short and J 0 bases short, with 13 bases between. The length of the CDR3 is 14 residues. The germline V gene encodes CDR1 MNHEY and CDR2 SMNVEV (reference sequence). CDR3 amino acids: CASRPQGMNTEAFF. CDR3 in DNA: TGTGCCAGCCGGCCGCAGGGGATGAACACTGAAGCTTTCTTT.

CDR3: CAISGSDRGGNQPQHF. CDR3 nucleotides: TGTGCCATCAGTGGATCGGACAGGGGTGGCAATCAGCCCCAGCATTTT. The rearrangement links TRBV10-3 to TRBJ1-5; the match to TRBD1 covers 9 bases. Per germline, CDR1 ENHRY and CDR2 SYGVKD. The V gene end was trimmed by 4 bases and the J gene end by 2 bases; junction bases not matched to a gene: 6. The CDR3 sequence is 16 residues long.

The rearrangement links TRBV5-1 to TRBJ2-3; D is unclear. Per the germline V gene, CDR1 is SGHRS and CDR2 is YFSETQ. Trimming took 3 bases from V and 2 from J, leaving 4 bases between them. The CDR3 consists of 12 residues. CDR3 region: CASSSSTDTQYF. The CDR3, as DNA: TGCGCCAGCAGCTCCTCCACAGATACGCAGTATTTT.

The chain uses TRBV4-2 and TRBJ2-7, with 7 bases identical to TRBD2. With 4 bases clipped from V and 1 base from J, the junction kept 4 bases outside the gene matches. Germline CDR1 LGHNA, CDR2 YNFKEQ. CDR3 length equals 14 residues. The CDR3 sequence is CASSRGGGSYEQYF. The CDR3 DNA reads TGTGCCAGCAGCCGAGGCGGGGGTTCCTACGAGCAGTACTTC.

This chain joins TRBV13 and TRBJ2-7; TRBD2 agrees at 13 bases. V was pared by 4 bases and J by 0 bases, with 6 bases of the junction left unmatched. CDR1 PRHDT and CDR2 FYEKMQ come from the germline V gene (reference sequence). This CDR3 comprises 17 residues. The CDR3 nucleotides are TGTGCCAGCAGCTCCGGACTAGCGGGGGTTAGCTCCTACGAGCAGTACTTC. Amino acids: CASSSGLAGVSSYEQYF.

The chain employs TRBV6-5 and TRBJ2-4; 9 nucleotides match TRBD1. This CDR3 comprises 14 residues. The germline V gene has CDR1 MNHEY and CDR2 SVGAGI. Trimming cost V 7 bases and J 9 bases; bases outside gene matches: 10. As DNA, the CDR3 is TGTGCCAGCACCTTGACAGGGGGGGAAGGCATTCAGTACTTC. It is translated as CASTLTGGEGIQYF.

The chain uses TRBV18 and TRBJ1-1; D ambiguous. Trimming left V 1 base short and J 1 base short, with 7 bases between. The CDR3 totals 14 residues. Germline V CDR1 and CDR2: KGHSH, LQKENI. CDR3 residues: CASSPQTGNTEAFF. For the CDR3, the DNA is TGTGCCAGCTCACCACAAACGGGGAACACTGAAGCTTTCTTT.

This clone came up a few times. V and J are TRBV5-4 and TRBJ1-4, with 9 bases identical to TRBD1. The J segment lost 6 bases and the V segment lost 5 bases, leaving 5 bases of the junction unmatched. Per germline, CDR1 SGHNT and CDR2 YYREEE (reference sequence). The CDR3 totals 14 residues. CDR3 loop: CASRAGTGHEKLFF. The DNA for the CDR3 is TGTGCCAGCAGGGCCGGGACAGGGCATGAAAAACTGTTTTTT.

The chain links TRBV5-6 to TRBJ2-4; 8 bases fit TRBD2. The CDR3 is 15 residues long. Trimming cost V 3 bases and J 3 bases; bases outside gene matches: 5. The germline gives CDR1 SGHDT, CDR2 YYEEEE. The CDR3 spells CASSYRGGHKNIQYF. The CDR3 nucleotides are TGTGCCAGCAGCTACCGGGGGGGGCACAAAAACATTCAGTACTTC. The variable domain in full, with the rest retrieved from reference TRBV5-6 and TRBJ2-4, is DAGVTQSPTHLIKTRGQQVTLRCSPKSGHDTVSWYQQALGQGPQFIFQYYEEEERQRGNFPDRFSGHQFPNYSSELNVNALLLGDSALYLCASSYRGGHKNIQYFGAGTRLSVL.

The rearrangement links TRBV19 to TRBJ1-5; no firm D call. Germline CDR1 LNHDA, CDR2 SQIVND (reference sequence). V was pared by 8 bases and J by 3 bases, with 23 bases between. The CDR3 extends over 17 amino acids. CDR3 DNA: TGTGCCAGTCAGAGGGAAAGGAGCCCGTCCCCCAATCAGCCCCAGCATTTT. Its protein is CASQRERSPSPNQPQHF.

The chain couples TRBV28 to TRBJ1-5; perhaps TRBD1 as D (6 bases). The CDR3 extends over 14 amino acids. Trimming shortened V by 6 bases and J by 7 bases, and 16 bases separated the two germline ends. Germline-derived CDR1 and CDR2 are MDHEN and SYDVKM. In DNA form, the CDR3 reads TGTGCCAGCAGGCCTACAGGGTCAAGCCAGCCCCAGCATTTT. It encodes CASRPTGSSQPQHF. The whole variable domain, filled in from reference TRBV28 and TRBJ1-5, reads DVKVTQSSRYLVKRTGEKVFLECVQDMDHENMFWYRQDPGLGLRLIYFSYDVKMKEKGDIPEGYSVSREKKERFSLILESASTNQTSMYLCASRPTGSSQPQHFGDGTRLSIL.